Included here is one T cell receptor beta chain sequence, with context. Measured with immunoSEQ multiplex PCR; TCRdb has only the in-frame clones, and not every one. The sample consists of approximately 380,000 clones, around 90% of them appearing once. The entry originates in a study of blood T cell repertoires in COVID-19. About the study: Specimens from acute and convalescent COVID-19 originated in the United States, Italy and Spain.

Per the germline V gene, CDR1 is LGHNA and CDR2 is YNFKEQ. With 0 bases clipped from V and 8 bases from J, the junction kept 13 bases outside the gene matches. The CDR3 runs to 18 residues. The study drew participants aged about 18 to 89 years from fewer than 30 US areas. The sequence was collected from a woman aged 18-30 years who had recovered from COVID-19. The sample taken for sequencing was PBMCs or T cells enriched from blood (not recorded which). The V gene is TRBV4-2, the J gene TRBJ1-2, with 12 bases lining up with TRBD1. The CDR3: CASSQDTGTGGVSAGYTF. The CDR3 DNA reads as TGTGCCAGCAGCCAAGACACCGGGACAGGGGGCGTATCTGCCGGCTACACCTTC.